This T cell receptor (beta chain) is from a study of blood T cell repertoires in COVID-19 (dated by TCRdb to 2018 to 2020). The study in broad terms: Collaborator samples came from the United States, Italy and Spain and covered acute and convalescent phases of COVID-19. Deeply sampled blood TCRbeta repertoires from subjects exposed to, actively infected with, or recovered from COVID-19 were included in the dataset. Samples came from the ongoing ImmuneRACE study (first 160 participants) plus 1,254 subjects from 6 global collaborators. A freely available public database, intended as a resource for researchers studying the immune response to SARS-CoV-2, is where the repertoires were released. The prospective study material was composed of cDNA or gDNA derived from T cells, B-cell-depleted T cells, or PBMCs. The sample metadata nearly always contained a de-identified subject ID, COVID-19 status, age in years and sex. Where available, HLA class I and class II types were taken from metadata supplied by the sample provider and were not determined by assay-based typing. General conclusions and limits of the study: The quantity of clinical and demographic metadata differed by source and by participant and was supplied without curation.

TCRbeta CDR3 regions were amplified from genomic DNA using the immunoSEQ Assay, a bias-controlled multiplex PCR. As for how the authors treated the data: The number of nucleated cells in each sample was estimated from the amplification of reference gene primers within the assay. To quantify the absolute abundance of each unique TCRbeta CDR3 rearrangement, sequence reads were collapsed and filtered. For each sample, productive Simpson clonality was calculated by taking the square root of Simpson's diversity index across productive rearrangements. TCRdb mirrors the immuneACCESS table, restricted to in-frame sequences. Some clones are absent from its copies; in checked studies, under half trace to an unresolved V gene, and the reason for the others is unknown. V and J calls and clone size are as listed in that table; D and trimming were resolved from the DNA. For this sample there are approximately 50,000 clones; around nine tenths appear just once. The ten largest clones represent approximately 10% of the sample.

The collaborating institutions used their own protocols to collect whole blood in K2EDTA tubes. For TCRbeta analysis, collaborator samples were shipped as frozen whole blood, as isolated PBMCs, or as DNA extracted from either sample type. Concerning this clone: This clone's antigen is unknown. No much larger clone exists at a distance of one base, and base qualities are not known.

The sequence was collected from a man at least 80 years old with active or convalescent COVID-19. The sequencing sample was made of peripheral blood.

The nucleotides read TGCGCCAGCAGCTTAATAGGAGGCAACACTGAAGCTTTCTTT. It is translated as CASSLIGGNTEAFF. The V and J genes are TRBV5-1 and TRBJ1-1, with no reliable assignment of the D segment. From cysteine to phenylalanine, the CDR3 is 14 amino acids long. Only the CDR3 part of the read is kept: 42 bases, read in frame from the first base. Based on the germline V gene, the CDR1 and CDR2 sequences are SGHRS and YFSETQ. The junction carries 10 bases between V and J, which are trimmed by 2 bases and 2 bases respectively.